These T cell receptor beta chains were read from a single sample in a study of a mutant IDH1 vaccine in newly diagnosed glioma. Profiled with immunoSEQ multiplex PCR; TCRdb holds only in-frame clones, not every one. The sample has over 25,000 clones; more than 85% are singletons. Sequences were derived from PBMCs, sampled from a glioma patient treated with radiotherapy, temozolomide or both. These receptors all stem from a woman aged 40 to 50 with glioma. Each CDR3 is given with its conserved first and last residue.

TRBV2	CASNSQGSNEQYF
TRBV6-1	CASGGSNQPQHF
TRBV6-5	CASSRRDRGSYEQYF
TRBV2	CASSNTGGGHEQYF
TRBV20-1	CSGETDSGSFF
TRBV27	CASMPAGVNTEAFF
TRBV14	CASSHPGGGRDTEAFF
TRBV7-2	CASSQGQRQNIQYF
TRBV5-1	CASSLAVAGGPGETQYF
TRBV2	CASKFANTGELFF
TRBV5-1	CASSLVPGADYGYTF
TRBV6-1	CASSVGEPQHF
TRBV19	CASSRPPGRTGGKGTDTQYF
TRBV2	CASRDHLQGRRSGNTIYF
TRBV10-1	CASSPNYRGGEAFF
TRBV5-1	CASSRGQGDAYNEQFF
TRBV7-8	CASSLAVSHNEQFF
TRBV6-1	CASRSGELAGELFF
TRBV6-5	CASSYSGLYEQYF
TRBV4-1	CASSQDLGGEGISPLHF
TRBV4-1	CASSGIHPDSGNTIYF
TRBV7-9	CASSLGQGALTYEQYF
TRBV28	CASSGILPGARTEAFF
TRBV2	CASSGVVAGGYEQYF
TRBV5-4	CASSLATYNEQFF
TRBV21-1	CASSKRSGQYGVSNQPQHF
TRBV6-1	CASSGGGLAGSTDTQYF
TRBV29-1	CSVEGAGIIDTGELFF
TRBV7-9	CASSRTSGSSYNEQFF
TRBV14	CASSQDMGVRNSPLHF
TRBV11-2	CASSLGTSGNEQFF
TRBV2	CASRGVPNTGELFF
TRBV2	CARDQQGLGTEAFF
TRBV9	CASSFAPGQGAYGYTF